The 19 T cell receptor beta chains below all came from one sample that was sequenced in a study of T cells in tumors after PD-1 blockade. Here immunoSEQ multiplex PCR was the method, and the copy in TCRdb shows in-frame clones only, minus some. Here the sample spans tens of thousands of clones, approximately 70% being singletons. Sequencing was performed on PBMCs, taken after anti-PD-1 treatment. Source of these receptors: a human donor with basal cell carcinoma.

This clone was picked up a small number of times. This rearrangement joins TRBV30 to TRBJ1-5; maybe TRBD1 (5 bases). Germline V gives CDR1 GTSNPN, CDR2 SVGIG (reference sequence). V shed 0 bases and J shed 0 bases, with 12 bases lying between them. The CDR3 length is 16 residues. The chain's CDR3 is CAWSVPGGFSNQPQHF. As DNA, the CDR3 is TGTGCCTGGAGTGTTCCGGGGGGGTTTAGCAATCAGCCCCAGCATTTT.

The chain recombines TRBV5-8 with TRBJ1-6; perhaps TRBD1 as D (6 bases). Trimming pared 0 bases from V and 7 bases from J, leaving 8 bases between. Germline CDR1 and CDR2: SGHTS and YDEGEE. The CDR3 contains 14 residues. The CDR3 sequence: CASSLAQGNSPLHF. The CDR3 nucleotides read TGTGCCAGCAGCTTGGCCCAGGGGAATTCACCCCTCCACTTT.

V is TRBV29-1 and J is TRBJ2-7, with a weak D call TRBD2 (5 bases). The CDR3 totals 14 residues. V shed 1 base and J shed 2 bases, with 12 bases lying between them. The germline CDR1 and CDR2 sequences are SQVTM and ANQGSEA. CDR3 DNA sequence: TGCAGCGTTGAAGGTAGAGGGCCTCCCTACGAGCAGTACTTC. Encoded protein: CSVEGRGPPYEQYF.

This chain connects TRBV11-2 to TRBJ2-2, with 8 positions matching TRBD2. The trim removed 2 bases at V and 0 bases at J, leaving 11 bases unmatched. The V gene's germline CDR1 is SGHAT and CDR2 FQNNGV. The CDR3 extends over 19 amino acids. The CDR3 DNA reads as TGTGCCAGCAGCTTAATTTACCGGACTAGCAGGGCGAACACCGGGGAGCTGTTTTTT. This gives the protein CASSLIYRTSRANTGELFF.

This chain uses TRBV28 with TRBJ2-5; perhaps D is TRBD1 or TRBD2 (5 bases each). This CDR3 contains 16 residues. CDR1 and CDR2 from the germline V gene are MDHEN and SYDVKM. V lost 1 base to trimming and J lost 0 bases, with 12 bases between them. The CDR3 reads CASSLFAGTYQETQYF. As DNA, the CDR3 is TGTGCCAGCAGTTTATTTGCAGGGACGTACCAAGAGACCCAGTACTTC.

This clone appeared a single time. This rearrangement joins TRBV13 to TRBJ2-1; no clear D gene. The V end was cut by 4 bases, the J end by 3 bases, with 19 bases between. Germline-derived CDR1 and CDR2 are PRHDT and FYEKMQ (reference sequence). This CDR3 has 17 residues. This chain's CDR3 is CASSSAAGDLRYNEQFF. CDR3 sequence (DNA): TGTGCCAGCAGCTCGGCGGCAGGCGACCTACGCTACAATGAGCAGTTCTTC.

This clone was observed a single time. The CDR3 spells CASSLGGGRYSPLHF. The DNA for the CDR3 is TGTGCCAGCAGTTTAGGGGGGGGTAGGTATTCACCCCTCCACTTT. The V call is TRBV27, the J call TRBJ1-6; a possible D gene is TRBD1 (5 bases). The CDR3 totals 15 residues. Per the germline V gene, CDR1 is MNHEY and CDR2 is SMNVEV (reference sequence). Between the trimmed V and J ends, which lost 2 bases and 8 bases, there was a span of 13 bases.

The chain carries TRBV11-3 and TRBJ2-1; D unresolved. CDR3 size: 14 residues. Germline V lookup: CDR1 SGHNT, CDR2 YENEEA. V lost 8 bases and J lost 1, with 12 bases in between. In DNA, the CDR3 is TGTGCCAGCGTGCCAGGCCCTTCCTACAATGAGCAGTTCTTC. It specifies CASVPGPSYNEQFF.

The genes are TRBV6-5 and TRBJ1-4, with 9 bases identical to TRBD1. Trimming removed 8 bases from V and 6 bases from J; junction bases left unmatched: 4. Germline CDR1 and CDR2: MNHEY and SVGAGI. This CDR3 spans 13 amino acids. The CDR3 coding sequence is TGTGCCAGCGACCGGGACAGGGATGAAAAACTGTTTTTT. Protein product: CASDRDRDEKLFF.

The chain couples TRBV28 to TRBJ2-6; D possibly uses TRBD1 or TRBD2 (5 bases each). The V and J ends lost 6 bases and 1 base respectively, with 7 bases between them. The germline gives CDR1 MDHEN, CDR2 SYDVKM. CDR3 length: 14 amino acids. The CDR3 DNA follows: TGTGCCAGCAGGGGACGGTCTGGGGCCAACGTCCTGACTTTC. Translating it yields CASRGRSGANVLTF.

The chain uses TRBV7-9 and TRBJ1-4; a weak D match, TRBD1 (6 bases). With 10 bases removed from V and 0 bases from J, the gap between germline ends came to 12 bases. This CDR3 contains 14 residues. The germline V gene has CDR1 SEHNR and CDR2 FQNEAQ (reference sequence). CDR3 in amino acids: CATQGGATNEKLFF. In nucleotides, the CDR3 is TGTGCCACACAGGGTGGAGCAACTAATGAAAAACTGTTTTTT. The whole variable domain, filled in from reference TRBV7-9 and TRBJ1-4, reads DTGVSQNPRHKITKRGQNVTFRCDPISEHNRLYWYRQTLGQGPEFLTYFQNEAQLEKSRLLSDRFSAERPKGSFSTLEIQRTEQGDSAMYLCATQGGATNEKLFFGSGTQLSVL.

J is TRBJ2-1 and V is TRBV4-3; D gene uncertain. CDR3 length: 13 residues. Between the trimmed V and J ends, which lost 0 bases and 10 bases, there was a span of 10 bases. The germline V gene has CDR1 LGHNA and CDR2 YSLEER. CDR3 region: CASSQDSAFEQFF. CDR3 bases: TGCGCCAGCAGCCAAGATTCGGCTTTCGAGCAGTTCTTC.

This chain joins TRBV7-9 and TRBJ2-5, with 8 bases aligning to TRBD1. The germline CDR1 and CDR2 sequences are SEHNR and FQNEAQ (reference sequence). The CDR3 is made up of 14 amino acids. Trimming removed 2 bases from V and 1 base from J; junction bases left unmatched: 0. CDR3 nucleotide sequence: TGTGCCAGCAGCTTACAGGGGGCCCAAGAGACCCAGTACTTC. It is translated as CASSLQGAQETQYF.

V and J are TRBV5-5 and TRBJ2-7; weak D call: TRBD1 (5 bases). V lost 0 bases and J lost 3, with 13 bases in between. CDR1 is SGHKS and CDR2 is YYEKEE in the germline V gene (reference sequence). The CDR3 length is 15 residues. The CDR3 loop is CASSLAAQGHYEQYF. The CDR3 DNA follows: TGTGCCAGCAGCTTGGCCGCTCAGGGTCACTACGAGCAGTACTTC.

V is TRBV28 and J is TRBJ1-2; TRBD1 might be the D (6 bases). The CDR3 length is 13 residues. V lost 7 bases, J lost 7 bases, and 16 bases lay in between. The germline V gene encodes CDR1 MDHEN and CDR2 SYDVKM. The DNA for the CDR3 is TGTGCCAGCACCACCACGGGGGGCGGTGGCTACACCTTC. Translated: CASTTTGGGGYTF.

V and J are TRBV6-5 and TRBJ2-7; 10 bases align to TRBD2. The germline V gene has CDR1 MNHEY and CDR2 SVGAGI. Trimming cost V 6 bases and J 5 bases; bases outside gene matches: 10. This CDR3 contains 15 residues. The CDR3 DNA follows: TGTGCCAGCAGCCGAGCACTAGCGGGACCCAACGAGCAGTACTTC. Translation: CASSRALAGPNEQYF.

The chain joins TRBV7-2 to TRBJ2-7; possibly TRBD2 for D (5 bases). Looked up from germline, CDR1 is SGHTA and CDR2 is FQGNSA. The CDR3 runs to 18 residues. The V end was cut by 1 base, the J end by 0 bases, with 19 bases between. CDR3 bases: TGTGCCAGCAGCTTAGTGGTGGCTAGCCCAGAGTCCTCCTACGAGCAGTACTTC. The encoded protein is CASSLVVASPESSYEQYF.

This clone was seen only a few times. The chain employs TRBV24-1 and TRBJ2-3; 8 nucleotides align to TRBD2. The CDR3 totals 14 residues. Losses at the gene ends were 10 bases for V and 3 bases for J; bases not matched to a gene: 8. Germline V lookup: CDR1 KGHDR, CDR2 SFDVKD. In nucleotides, the CDR3 is TGTGCCACGAGAGCTAGCGGGTCGACAGATACGCAGTATTTT. Translation: CATRASGSTDTQYF.

This chain uses TRBV7-2 with TRBJ2-3, with a possible D match to TRBD1 (6 bases). The germline CDR1 and CDR2 sequences are SGHTA and FQGNSA. V shed 7 bases and J shed 2 bases, with 13 bases lying between them. The CDR3 runs 14 residues. CDR3 region: CASILRGSTDTQYF. CDR3 nucleotides: TGTGCCAGCATCCTTAGGGGGTCCACAGATACGCAGTATTTT.